What follows are 27 T cell receptor beta chains derived from one specimen sequenced in a study of shared clonotypes between healthy human individuals. Assay: immunoSEQ multiplex PCR; the TCRdb copy retains only in-frame clones and omits some. The table has more than 550,000 clones, roughly 94% seen once. CD8 cells classed as naive were CD45RO-negative and positively selected for CCR7, excluding terminally differentiated effector memory CD45RA+ cells. Sequencing was performed on naive CD8+ T cells sorted from blood. The receptors derive from a man aged 25 to 40 in good health.

The gene calls are TRBV7-2 and TRBJ2-2, with 8 bases aligning to TRBD2. CDR1 and CDR2 from the germline V gene are SGHTA and FQGNSA. V was clipped by 4 bases and J by 2 bases; unmatched bases: 3. This CDR3 has 15 residues. DNA for the CDR3: TGTGCCAGCAGCTCACTAGCGGATAACACCGGGGAGCTGTTTTTT. Translation gives CASSSLADNTGELFF.

Of note for this clone: One junction end disagrees with the germline gene, perhaps due to a read error. The rearrangement joins TRBV7-9 to TRBJ1-1; D unclear. Looked up from germline, CDR1 is SEHNR and CDR2 is FQNEAQ (reference sequence). This CDR3 spans 15 amino acids. CDR3 sequence (DNA): TGTGCCAGCAGCCAACAGCGAACTACTCACACTGACGCTTTCTTT. Translated, it gives CASSQQRTTHTDAFF.

The V call is TRBV7-8, the J call TRBJ2-7; no clear D. The V and J ends lost 1 base and 6 bases respectively, with 7 bases between them. Germline V gene sequence: CDR1 SGHVS, CDR2 FQNEAQ. The CDR3 runs to 12 residues. The DNA for the CDR3 is TGTGCCAGCAGCTTAGATGGCAGCGAGCAGTACTTC. Amino acid sequence: CASSLDGSEQYF.

The gene calls are TRBV23-1 and TRBJ2-7, with D perhaps given as TRBD1 or TRBD2 (7 bases each). TRBV23-1 is sorted into the ORF group, with uncertain function. The V and J ends lost 0 bases and 3 bases respectively, with 18 bases between them. This CDR3 comprises 17 residues. CDR3 amino acids: CASSQSRGGGAGYEQYF. The DNA for the CDR3 is TGCGCCAGCAGTCAATCGCGGGGAGGGGGCGCCGGCTACGAGCAGTACTTC.

This chain links TRBV6-5 with TRBJ2-5; a possible D gene is TRBD2 (7 bases). The CDR3 has 16 amino acids. V lost 2 bases to trimming and J lost 0 bases, with 13 bases between them. Germline CDR1 and CDR2: MNHEY and SVGAGI. The CDR3 is CASSYPGEGDQETQYF. The CDR3 DNA reads TGTGCCAGCAGTTACCCCGGGGAGGGGGACCAAGAGACCCAGTACTTC.

V is TRBV7-9 and J is TRBJ2-1, with 12 bases fitting TRBD2. Germline loops: CDR1 SEHNR, CDR2 FQNEAQ (reference sequence). J lost 8 bases, V lost 5 bases, and 19 bases had no gene match. The CDR3 loop spans 19 amino acids. The chain's CDR3 is CASSPPRGRTSGINYEQFF. CDR3 coding DNA: TGTGCCAGCAGCCCGCCCCGGGGGCGGACTAGCGGGATTAACTATGAGCAGTTCTTC.

The rearrangement links TRBV9 to TRBJ2-1; perhaps TRBD2 as D (5 bases). Trimming removed 4 bases at V and 6 bases at J, with 11 bases between. Germline CDR1 SGDLS, CDR2 YYNGEE. The CDR3 is made up of 13 amino acids. The chain's CDR3 is CASSSQTINEQFF. For the CDR3, the DNA is TGTGCCAGCAGCTCTCAGACTATCAATGAGCAGTTCTTC. The whole variable domain, filled in from reference TRBV9 and TRBJ2-1, reads DSGVTQTPKHLITATGQRVTLRCSPRSGDLSVYWYQQSLDQGLQFLIQYYNGEERAKGNILERFSAQQFPDLHSELNLSSLELGDSALYFCASSSQTINEQFFGPGTRLTVL.

The chain links TRBV2 to TRBJ1-5; D unresolved. Per the germline V gene, CDR1 is SNHLY and CDR2 is FYNNEI. V lost 8 bases, J lost 7 bases, and 3 bases lay in between. There are 9 residues in the CDR3. The CDR3 is CASGQPQHF. CDR3 bases: TGTGCCAGCGGACAGCCCCAGCATTTT.

Concerning this clone itself: Other DNA sequences in this specimen translate into the identical CDR3. V and J are TRBV14 and TRBJ2-7; 9 bases match TRBD1. Germline V gene lookup returns CDR1 SGHDN and CDR2 FVKESK. The CDR3 runs 14 residues. V trimming: 4 bases; J trimming: 2 bases; junction bases outside the gene matches: 3. CDR3 sequence: CASSPGQGPYEQYF. The CDR3, as DNA: TGTGCCAGCAGCCCCGGACAGGGGCCCTACGAGCAGTACTTC.

This clone has just one count. The rearrangement joins TRBV6-5 to TRBJ2-5; the D gene could be TRBD1 or TRBD2 (6 bases each). CDR3 length: 14 residues. The V gene's germline CDR1 is MNHEY and CDR2 SVGAGI. V gave up 1 base and J gave up 5 bases, with 11 bases separating them. The CDR3 sequence: CASSYFRGDETQYF. As DNA, the CDR3 is TGTGCCAGCAGTTACTTTAGGGGGGACGAGACCCAGTACTTC.

The rearrangement joins TRBV5-1 to TRBJ2-2; D may be TRBD1 (6 bases). Germline V lookup: CDR1 SGHRS, CDR2 YFSETQ. This CDR3 region has 16 residues. V lost 5 bases to trimming and J lost 1 base, with 15 bases between them. As DNA, the CDR3 is TGCGCCAGCAGTGTCTCGGGACACATGAACACCGGGGAGCTGTTTTTT. It codes for CASSVSGHMNTGELFF.

The chain combines TRBV4-1 with TRBJ2-3, with TRBD1 matching 9 bases. The ends lost 2 bases at V and 2 bases at J; junction bases unmatched: 5. This CDR3 contains 16 residues. Looked up from germline, CDR1 is MGHRA and CDR2 is YSYEKL. The CDR3 sequence is CASSQYTGGITDTQYF. Written as DNA, the CDR3 is TGCGCCAGCAGCCAATATACAGGGGGCATCACAGATACGCAGTATTTT.

This chain links TRBV13 with TRBJ2-2, with D uncertain. Trimming stripped 5 bases from V and 0 bases from J, with 7 bases between. The V gene's germline CDR1 is PRHDT and CDR2 FYEKMQ (reference sequence). The CDR3 has 14 residues. Written as DNA, the CDR3 is TGTGCCAGCAGCACCACAGCGAACACCGGGGAGCTGTTTTTT. This gives the protein CASSTTANTGELFF.

The chain combines TRBV9 with TRBJ2-2; 9 positions agree with TRBD2. The V gene's germline CDR1 is SGDLS and CDR2 YYNGEE. CDR3 length equals 17 residues. V was clipped by 0 bases and J by 5 bases; unmatched bases: 8. The CDR3 DNA sequence: TGTGCCAGCAGCGTAGCCGGTAGCGGGAGTGTTACCGGGGAGCTGTTTTTT. Encoded protein: CASSVAGSGSVTGELFF.

The chain employs TRBV10-3 and TRBJ2-4, with unresolved D. Trimming took off 3 bases at V and 6 bases at J, with 12 bases between the two ends. The CDR3 covers 14 residues. Germline lookup yields CDR1 ENHRY and CDR2 SYGVKD. The CDR3 region is CAISDPGLGNIQYF. Here the CDR3 DNA reads TGTGCCATCAGTGATCCGGGTTTAGGAAACATTCAGTACTTC.

The sample holds one count of this clone. V and J are TRBV7-9 and TRBJ2-2; 8 nucleotides agree with TRBD1. From germline, CDR1 is SEHNR and CDR2 FQNEAQ (reference sequence). The CDR3 is 15 residues long. The trim removed 6 bases at V and 2 bases at J, leaving 5 bases unmatched. This chain's CDR3 is CASRTDRVNTGELFF. The CDR3 DNA follows: TGTGCCAGCAGAACGGACAGGGTCAACACCGGGGAGCTGTTTTTT. Using reference TRBV7-9 and TRBJ2-2 for the parts outside the CDR3, the full variable domain is DTGVSQNPRHKITKRGQNVTFRCDPISEHNRLYWYRQTLGQGPEFLTYFQNEAQLEKSRLLSDRFSAERPKGSFSTLEIQRTEQGDSAMYLCASRTDRVNTGELFFGEGSRLTVL.

V gene TRBV4-3 combines with J gene TRBJ2-5; 9 bases fit TRBD1. The germline V gene has CDR1 LGHNA and CDR2 YSLEER. The CDR3 consists of 15 residues. V lost 0 bases to trimming and J lost 7 bases; unmatched junction nucleotides: 6. The CDR3: CASSQDSGTGSTQYF. The DNA for the CDR3 is TGCGCCAGCAGCCAAGATTCGGGGACAGGGTCGACCCAGTACTTC.

The chain combines TRBV18 with TRBJ2-5, with D unclear. The V gene's germline CDR1 is KGHSH and CDR2 LQKENI. The CDR3 consists of 12 residues. Trimming pared 2 bases from V and 5 bases from J, leaving 6 bases between. The CDR3: CASSPYSETQYF. The CDR3, as DNA: TGTGCCAGCTCACCATATTCGGAGACCCAGTACTTC. Full variable domain (rest looked up from reference TRBV18 and TRBJ2-5): NAGVMQNPRHLVRRRGQEARLRCSPMKGHSHVYWYRQLPEEGLKFMVYLQKENIIDESGMPKERFSAEFPKEGPSILRIQQVVRGDSAAYFCASSPYSETQYFGPGTRLLVL.

The chain couples TRBV4-1 to TRBJ1-5; D gene ambiguous. In germline, CDR1 is MGHRA, CDR2 YSYEKL. The V gene lost 1 base and the J gene lost 0 bases, with 7 bases spanning the gap. The CDR3 totals 15 residues. CDR3 sequence: CASSQGRVSNQPQHF. The CDR3 nucleotides read TGCGCCAGCAGCCAAGGTCGTGTTAGCAATCAGCCCCAGCATTTT.

This chain joins TRBV11-2 and TRBJ2-2; 9 nucleotides line up with TRBD2. Germline V gene lookup returns CDR1 SGHAT and CDR2 FQNNGV. V gave up 3 bases and J gave up 8 bases; unmatched junction bases: 7. The CDR3 is 15 amino acids. The CDR3 here is CASSLGLALGGELFF. Here the CDR3 DNA reads TGTGCCAGCAGCTTGGGACTAGCCTTGGGGGGGGAGCTGTTTTTT.

The V and J genes are TRBV7-9 and TRBJ2-7, with 8 bases lining up with TRBD2. Looked up from germline, CDR1 is SEHNR and CDR2 is FQNEAQ (reference sequence). This CDR3 is 19 amino acids long. The V gene end was trimmed by 3 bases and the J gene end by 2 bases; junction bases not matched to a gene: 18. The CDR3 DNA reads TGTGCCAGCAGCTTCACCCGGATCACGTCAGCGGGAGACCCCTACGAGCAGTACTTC. Residues: CASSFTRITSAGDPYEQYF.

CDR3 sequence (DNA): TGTGCCAGCAGTCTCGGACAGGGAACGCGGTTCGAGCAGTACTTC. It yields the protein CASSLGQGTRFEQYF. The chain combines TRBV27 with TRBJ2-7, with 8 bases lining up with TRBD1. The length of the CDR3 is 15 residues. After removal of 5 bases from V and 6 bases from J, the junction contained 12 bases not matched to a gene. Germline loops: CDR1 MNHEY, CDR2 SMNVEV (reference sequence).

This clone came up a few times. J is TRBJ2-1 and V is TRBV4-1, with D unresolved. Deletions cut 4 bases from V and 8 bases from J, with 15 bases between. Per germline, CDR1 MGHRA and CDR2 YSYEKL. This CDR3 region has 14 residues. The CDR3: CASSPTRGNYEQFF. The CDR3 DNA is TGCGCCAGCAGCCCCACACGCGGTAACTATGAGCAGTTCTTC.

V and J are TRBV28 and TRBJ1-5, with 7 bases fitting TRBD1. V trimming: 2 bases; J trimming: 3 bases; junction bases outside the gene matches: 7. The CDR3 has 16 amino acids. Germline CDR1 and CDR2: MDHEN and SYDVKM. CDR3 in amino acids: CASSLMPTGANQPQHF. CDR3 DNA sequence: TGTGCCAGCAGTTTAATGCCAACAGGGGCCAATCAGCCCCAGCATTTT.

This clone has a single count. The genes are TRBV5-1 and TRBJ2-5, with a tentative D call TRBD1 (6 bases). The V end was cut by 0 bases, the J end by 9 bases, with 24 bases between. The CDR3 runs to 17 residues. Germline values: CDR1 SGHRS, CDR2 YFSETQ. The CDR3 DNA sequence: TGCGCCAGCAGCTTGGAGGCAGGGGCAAGGGGATCCCTCGCCCAGTACTTC. It codes for CASSLEAGARGSLAQYF. The full variable domain, completed using reference TRBV5-1 and TRBJ2-5, is KAGVTQTPRYLIKTRGQQVTLSCSPISGHRSVSWYQQTPGQGLQFLFEYFSETQRNKGNFPGRFSGRQFSNSRSEMNVSTLELGDSALYLCASSLEAGARGSLAQYFGPGTRLLVL.

The chain is built from TRBV2 and TRBJ2-1; a weak D match, TRBD1 (5 bases). V was clipped by 4 bases and J by 4 bases, with 5 bases between them. CDR1 and CDR2 from the germline V gene are SNHLY and FYNNEI. The CDR3 runs 12 residues. The CDR3 region has the DNA TGTGCCAGCAGTGGACAGTACAATGAGCAGTTCTTC. As protein: CASSGQYNEQFF.

The rearrangement uses TRBV4-1 and TRBJ2-7; TRBD2 aligns across 15 bases. Germline V gives CDR1 MGHRA, CDR2 YSYEKL. The J segment lost 0 bases and the V segment lost 3 bases, leaving 9 bases of the junction unmatched. The CDR3 loop spans 19 amino acids. The DNA of the CDR3 is TGCGCCAGCAGCCACGGAGGGACTAGCGGGAGGACGTTCTCCTACGAGCAGTACTTC. It is translated as CASSHGGTSGRTFSYEQYF.